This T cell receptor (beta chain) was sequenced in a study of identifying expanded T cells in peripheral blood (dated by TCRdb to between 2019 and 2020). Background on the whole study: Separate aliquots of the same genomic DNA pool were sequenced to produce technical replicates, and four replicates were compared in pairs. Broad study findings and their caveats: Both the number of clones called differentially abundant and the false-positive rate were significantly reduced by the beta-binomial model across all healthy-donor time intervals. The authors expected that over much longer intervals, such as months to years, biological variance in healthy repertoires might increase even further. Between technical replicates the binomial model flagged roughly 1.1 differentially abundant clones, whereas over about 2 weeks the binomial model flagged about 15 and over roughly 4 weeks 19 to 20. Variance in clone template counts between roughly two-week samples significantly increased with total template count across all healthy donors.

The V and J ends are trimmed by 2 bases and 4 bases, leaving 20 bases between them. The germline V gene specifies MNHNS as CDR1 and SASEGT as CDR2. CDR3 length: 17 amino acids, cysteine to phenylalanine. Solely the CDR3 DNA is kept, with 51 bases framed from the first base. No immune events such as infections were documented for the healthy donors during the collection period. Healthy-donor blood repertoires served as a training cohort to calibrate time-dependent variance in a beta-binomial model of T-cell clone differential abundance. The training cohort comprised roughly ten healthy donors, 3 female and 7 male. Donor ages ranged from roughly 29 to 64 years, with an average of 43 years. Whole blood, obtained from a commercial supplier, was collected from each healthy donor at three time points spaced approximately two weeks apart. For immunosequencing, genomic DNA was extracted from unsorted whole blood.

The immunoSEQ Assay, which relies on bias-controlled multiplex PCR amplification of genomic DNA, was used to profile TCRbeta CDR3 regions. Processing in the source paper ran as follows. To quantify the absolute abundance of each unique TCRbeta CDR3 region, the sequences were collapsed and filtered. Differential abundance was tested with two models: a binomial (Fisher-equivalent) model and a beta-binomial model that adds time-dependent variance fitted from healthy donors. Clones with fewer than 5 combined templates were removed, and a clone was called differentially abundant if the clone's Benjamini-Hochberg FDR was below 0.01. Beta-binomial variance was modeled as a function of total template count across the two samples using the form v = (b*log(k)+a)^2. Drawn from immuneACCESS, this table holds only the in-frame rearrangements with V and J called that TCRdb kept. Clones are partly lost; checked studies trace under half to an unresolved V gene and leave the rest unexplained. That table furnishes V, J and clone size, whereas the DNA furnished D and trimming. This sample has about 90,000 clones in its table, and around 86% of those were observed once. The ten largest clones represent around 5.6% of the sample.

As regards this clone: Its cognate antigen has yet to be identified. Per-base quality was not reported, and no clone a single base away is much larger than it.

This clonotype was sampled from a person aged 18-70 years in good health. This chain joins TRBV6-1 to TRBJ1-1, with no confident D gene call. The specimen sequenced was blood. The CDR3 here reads CASSEPRTGIGPTEAFF. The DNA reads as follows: TGTGCCAGCAGTGAACCCCGTACCGGTATTGGGCCCACTGAAGCTTTCTTT.